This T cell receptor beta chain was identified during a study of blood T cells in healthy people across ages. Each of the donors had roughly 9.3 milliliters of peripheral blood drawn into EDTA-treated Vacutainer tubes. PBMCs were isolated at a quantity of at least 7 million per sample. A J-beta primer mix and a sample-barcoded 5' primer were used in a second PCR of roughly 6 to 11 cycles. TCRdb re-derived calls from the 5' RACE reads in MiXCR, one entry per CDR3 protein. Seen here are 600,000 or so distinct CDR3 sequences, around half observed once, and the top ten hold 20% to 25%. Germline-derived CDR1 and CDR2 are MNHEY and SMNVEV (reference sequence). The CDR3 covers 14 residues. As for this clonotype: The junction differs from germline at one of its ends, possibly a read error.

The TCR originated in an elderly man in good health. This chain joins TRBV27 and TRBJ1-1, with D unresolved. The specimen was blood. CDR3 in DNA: TGTGCCAGCAGCTTTTCCGGAGGGAACGCTGAAGCTTTCTTT. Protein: CASSFSGGNAEAFF.